This TCR beta chain was documented in a study of blood T cell repertoires in COVID-19 (TCRdb year 2020). As for the study more broadly: Samples covering the acute and convalescent phases of COVID-19 were provided by collaborators in the United States, Italy and Spain. The material from the prospective study consisted of cDNA or gDNA derived from T cells, B-cell-depleted T cells, or PBMCs. Subjects who had been exposed to COVID-19, were actively infected with it, or had recovered from it provided the deeply sampled blood TCRbeta repertoires that made up the dataset. HLA class I and class II types, where available, came from metadata supplied by the sample provider rather than from assay-based typing. The repertoires were made available in a free public database intended to serve as a resource for research on the immune response to SARS-CoV-2. The samples were drawn from two sources: the first 160 participants of the ongoing ImmuneRACE study, and about 1,300 subjects contributed by 6 global collaborators. The sample metadata nearly always contained a de-identified subject ID, COVID-19 status, age in years and sex. Results and caveats for the whole study, not just this receptor: The amount of clinical and demographic metadata varied by source and participant and was provided uncurated.

TCRbeta CDR3 regions were amplified from genomic DNA by means of the immunoSEQ Assay, a bias-controlled multiplex PCR. Per the original workflow: The number of nucleated cells in each sample was estimated by amplification of reference gene primers within the assay. To quantify the absolute abundance of each unique TCRbeta CDR3 rearrangement, sequence reads were collapsed and filtered. Productive Simpson clonality was computed per sample as the square root of Simpson's diversity index over productive rearrangements. TCRdb's version of the immuneACCESS table is confined to in-frame rearrangements and falls short of the full clone set. An unresolved V gene accounts for under half of the shortfall where checked; the remainder is of unknown origin. The V and J calls and clone size were taken over from that table, and D and trimming were inferred from the DNA. The sample has about 260,000 clones on record, around 86% of them singletons. The top ten clonotypes cover around a tenth of the sample.

Trimming takes 2 bases from V and 6 bases from J, and the germline ends sit 19 bases apart. Inclusive of the bounding cysteine and phenylalanine, the CDR3 is 17 residues long. Of the read, only the CDR3 DNA is kept; its 51 bases are in frame from base 1. The germline V gene encodes CDR1 MDHEN and CDR2 SYDVKM. Another Seattle source contributed samples from volunteer blood donors who had recovered from COVID-19. Whole blood was collected in K2EDTA tubes by collaborating institutions according to the institutions' own protocols. For TCRbeta analysis, collaborators shipped samples as frozen whole blood, isolated PBMCs, or DNA extracted from either of those sample types. In the case of this clone: Which antigen it targets is not known. No quality values exist for individual bases; no much larger clone is one base distant.

Recombination linked TRBV28 to TRBJ2-2; the D gene is possibly TRBD2, with 5 bases matching. The sequenced material came from peripheral blood. The TCR was taken from a man in his forties who had recovered from COVID-19. The CDR3 protein: CASSLLVASYTSGELFF. The DNA is TGTGCCAGCAGTTTACTGGTAGCGAGCTACACCTCCGGGGAGCTGTTTTTT.